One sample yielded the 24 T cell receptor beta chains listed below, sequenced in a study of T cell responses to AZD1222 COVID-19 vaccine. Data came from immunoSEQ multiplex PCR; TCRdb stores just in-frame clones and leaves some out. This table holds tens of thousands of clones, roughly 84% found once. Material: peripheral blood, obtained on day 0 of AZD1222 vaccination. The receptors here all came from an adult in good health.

CDR3 in DNA: TGTGCCAGCAGCCCGGGACAGGGGACCTACGAGCAGTACTTC. The encoded protein is CASSPGQGTYEQYF. The chain couples TRBV9 to TRBJ2-7; 10 bases agree with TRBD1. The ends lost 4 bases at V and 2 bases at J; junction bases unmatched: 3. This CDR3 region has 14 residues. Germline V lookup: CDR1 SGDLS, CDR2 YYNGEE.

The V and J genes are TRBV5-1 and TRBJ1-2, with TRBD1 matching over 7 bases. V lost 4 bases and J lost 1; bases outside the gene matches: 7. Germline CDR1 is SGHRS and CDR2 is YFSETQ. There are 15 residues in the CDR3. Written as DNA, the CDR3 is TGCGCCAGCAGCGGATGGGACAGTTTTAACTATGGCTACACCTTC. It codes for CASSGWDSFNYGYTF.

DNA of the CDR3: TGTGCCAGTAGAGGGACAGGTTTAAATGAAGCTTTCTTT. It encodes CASRGTGLNEAFF. The rearrangement joins TRBV19 to TRBJ1-1; TRBD1 aligns across 8 bases. Germline lookup yields CDR1 LNHDA and CDR2 SQIVND (reference sequence). The CDR3 loop spans 13 amino acids. After removal of 6 bases from V and 7 bases from J, the junction contained 7 bases not matched to a gene.

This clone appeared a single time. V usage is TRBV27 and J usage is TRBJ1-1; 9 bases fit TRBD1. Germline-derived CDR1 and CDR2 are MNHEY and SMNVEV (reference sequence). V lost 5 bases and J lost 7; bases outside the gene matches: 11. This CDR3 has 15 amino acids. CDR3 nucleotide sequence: TGTGCCAGCAGTAAACAGACAGGGGGTTTGGGTGAAGCTTTCTTT. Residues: CASSKQTGGLGEAFF.

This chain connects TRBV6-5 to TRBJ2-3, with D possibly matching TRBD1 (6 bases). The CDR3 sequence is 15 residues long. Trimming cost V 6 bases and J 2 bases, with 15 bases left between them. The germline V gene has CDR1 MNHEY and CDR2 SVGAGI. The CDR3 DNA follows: TGTGCCAGCAGCCTTGGTGACAGGAACACAGATACGCAGTATTTT. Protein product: CASSLGDRNTDTQYF.

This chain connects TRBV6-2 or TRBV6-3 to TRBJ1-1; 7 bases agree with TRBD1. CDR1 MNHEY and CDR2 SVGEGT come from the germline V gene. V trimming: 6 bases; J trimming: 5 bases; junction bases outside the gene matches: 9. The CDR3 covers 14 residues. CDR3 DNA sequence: TGTGCCAGCAGCCACAGGGGTCCGCTGACTGAAGCTTTCTTT. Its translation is CASSHRGPLTEAFF.

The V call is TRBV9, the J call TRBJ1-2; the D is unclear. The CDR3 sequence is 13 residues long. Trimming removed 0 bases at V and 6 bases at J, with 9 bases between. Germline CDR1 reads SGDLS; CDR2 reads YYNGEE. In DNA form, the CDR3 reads TGTGCCAGCAGCGTAGGAAAAGGCAATGGCTACACCTTC. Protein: CASSVGKGNGYTF.

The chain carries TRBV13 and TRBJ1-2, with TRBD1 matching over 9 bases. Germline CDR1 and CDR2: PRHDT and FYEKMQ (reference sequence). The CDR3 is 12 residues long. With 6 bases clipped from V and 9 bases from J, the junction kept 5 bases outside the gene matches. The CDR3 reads CASSLQGASYTF. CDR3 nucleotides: TGTGCCAGCAGTTTACAGGGGGCGAGCTACACCTTC.

The CDR3 bases are TGTGCCAGCAGTTTATCCCCGACACTCCCGGCGCATTTT. Protein: CASSLSPTLPAHF. The chain couples TRBV28 to TRBJ1-5, with D unresolved. The germline V gene has CDR1 MDHEN and CDR2 SYDVKM. The CDR3 spans 13 residues. V shed 1 base and J shed 15 bases, with 16 bases lying between them.

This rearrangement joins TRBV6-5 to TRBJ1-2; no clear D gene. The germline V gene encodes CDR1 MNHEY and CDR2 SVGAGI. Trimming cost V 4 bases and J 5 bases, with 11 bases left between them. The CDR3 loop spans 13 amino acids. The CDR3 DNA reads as TGTGCCAGCAGTTTCCATCCCAGATATGGCTACACCTTC. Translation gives CASSFHPRYGYTF.

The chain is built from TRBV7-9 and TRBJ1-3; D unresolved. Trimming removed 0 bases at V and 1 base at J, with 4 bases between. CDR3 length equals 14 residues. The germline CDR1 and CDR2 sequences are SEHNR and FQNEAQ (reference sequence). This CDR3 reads CASSLASSGNTIYF. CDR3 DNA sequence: TGTGCCAGCAGCTTAGCATCTTCTGGAAACACCATATATTTT.

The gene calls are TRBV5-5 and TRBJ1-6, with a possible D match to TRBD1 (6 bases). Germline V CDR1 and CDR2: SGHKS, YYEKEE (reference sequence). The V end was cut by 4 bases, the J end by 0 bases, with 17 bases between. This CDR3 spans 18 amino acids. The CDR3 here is CASSPYTGTRSYNSPLHF. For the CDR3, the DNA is TGTGCCAGCAGCCCTTATACAGGGACCCGCTCCTATAATTCACCCCTCCACTTT.

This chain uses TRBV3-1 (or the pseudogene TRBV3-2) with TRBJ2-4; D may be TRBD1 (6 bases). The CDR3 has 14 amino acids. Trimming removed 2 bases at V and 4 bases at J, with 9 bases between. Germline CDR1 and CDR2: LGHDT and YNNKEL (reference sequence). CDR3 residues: CASSQHGQKNIQYF. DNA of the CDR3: TGTGCCAGCAGCCAACACGGACAGAAAAACATTCAGTACTTC.

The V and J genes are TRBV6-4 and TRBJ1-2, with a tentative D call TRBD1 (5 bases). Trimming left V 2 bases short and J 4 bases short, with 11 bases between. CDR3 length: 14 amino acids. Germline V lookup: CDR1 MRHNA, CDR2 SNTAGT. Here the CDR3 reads CASSDGMGGYGYTF. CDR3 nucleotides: TGTGCCAGCAGTGACGGTATGGGGGGCTATGGCTACACCTTC.

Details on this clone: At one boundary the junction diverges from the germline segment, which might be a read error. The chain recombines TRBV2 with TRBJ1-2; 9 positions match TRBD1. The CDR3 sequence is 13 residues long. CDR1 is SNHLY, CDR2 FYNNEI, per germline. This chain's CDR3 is CASREGQGYGYTF. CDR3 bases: TGTGCCAGCAGGGAAGGACAGGGGTATGGCTACACCTTC.

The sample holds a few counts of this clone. CDR3 in DNA: TGTGCCAGCAGTTATAGTCCAGCGGGGGGCTCGGAGACCCAGTACTTC. Translated, it gives CASSYSPAGGSETQYF. The chain carries TRBV6-6 and TRBJ2-5; 9 nucleotides line up with TRBD2. V was clipped by 3 bases and J by 5 bases; unmatched bases: 10. Germline V gene data show CDR1 as MNHNY and CDR2 as SVGAGI (reference sequence). The CDR3 has 16 amino acids.

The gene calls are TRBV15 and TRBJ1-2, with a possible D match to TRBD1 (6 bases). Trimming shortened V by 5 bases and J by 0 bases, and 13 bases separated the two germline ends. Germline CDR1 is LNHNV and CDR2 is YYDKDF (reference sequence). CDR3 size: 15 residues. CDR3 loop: CATSPGQGSNYGYTF. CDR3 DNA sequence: TGTGCCACCAGCCCGGGGCAGGGGTCTAACTATGGCTACACCTTC.

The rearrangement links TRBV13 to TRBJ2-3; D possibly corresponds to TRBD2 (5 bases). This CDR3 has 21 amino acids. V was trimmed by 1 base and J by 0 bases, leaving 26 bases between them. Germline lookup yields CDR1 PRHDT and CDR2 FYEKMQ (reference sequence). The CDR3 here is CASSLVPGTPGSPVSTDTQYF. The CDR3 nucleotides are TGTGCCAGCAGCTTAGTACCCGGTACTCCGGGATCCCCTGTAAGCACAGATACGCAGTATTTT.

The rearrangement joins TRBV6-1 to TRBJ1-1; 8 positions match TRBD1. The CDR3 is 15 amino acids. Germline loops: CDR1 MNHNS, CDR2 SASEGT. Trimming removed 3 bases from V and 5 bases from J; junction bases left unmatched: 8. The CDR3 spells CASSEQTGAGTEAFF. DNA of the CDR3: TGTGCCAGCAGTGAGCAGACAGGGGCTGGAACTGAAGCTTTCTTT.

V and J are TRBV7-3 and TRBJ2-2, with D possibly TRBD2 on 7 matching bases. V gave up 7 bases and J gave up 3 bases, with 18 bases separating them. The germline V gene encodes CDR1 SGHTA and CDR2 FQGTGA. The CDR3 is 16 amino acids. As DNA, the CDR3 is TGTGCCAGCACCCAACAAGGGGGGGCTGACACCGGGGAGCTGTTTTTT. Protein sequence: CASTQQGGADTGELFF.

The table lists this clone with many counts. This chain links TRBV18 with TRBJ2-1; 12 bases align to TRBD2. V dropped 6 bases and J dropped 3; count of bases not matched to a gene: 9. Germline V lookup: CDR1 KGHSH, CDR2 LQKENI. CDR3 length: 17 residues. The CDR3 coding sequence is TGTGCCAGCTCTCTTACTAGCGGGGGGTTCCACTACAATGAGCAGTTCTTC. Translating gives CASSLTSGGFHYNEQFF.

As DNA, the CDR3 is TGTGCCAGCAGCTCACAGGGGGCCCTCTACAATGAGCAGTTCTTC. It codes for CASSSQGALYNEQFF. V and J are TRBV7-2 and TRBJ2-1, with 9 positions matching TRBD1. The CDR3 extends over 15 amino acids. V dropped 4 bases and J dropped 3; count of bases not matched to a gene: 4. Germline lookup yields CDR1 SGHTA and CDR2 FQGNSA.

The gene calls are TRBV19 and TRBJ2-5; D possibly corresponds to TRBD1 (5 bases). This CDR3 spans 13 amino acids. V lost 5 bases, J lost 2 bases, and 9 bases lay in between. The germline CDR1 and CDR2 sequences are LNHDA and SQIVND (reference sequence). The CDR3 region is CASSWQGQETQYF. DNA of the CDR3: TGTGCCAGTAGTTGGCAGGGACAAGAGACCCAGTACTTC.

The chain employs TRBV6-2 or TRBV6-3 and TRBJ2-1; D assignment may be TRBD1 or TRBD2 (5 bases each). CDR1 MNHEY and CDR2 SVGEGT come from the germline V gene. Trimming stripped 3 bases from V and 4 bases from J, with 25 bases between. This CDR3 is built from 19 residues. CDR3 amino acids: CASSYPLVNGAWKYNEQFF. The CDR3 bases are TGTGCCAGCAGTTATCCCCTGGTAAACGGGGCATGGAAGTACAATGAGCAGTTCTTC.